This passage covers 8 T cell receptor beta chains from one sample sequenced in a study of chemoradiotherapy in HPV16-positive cancers. Libraries were prepared by immunoSEQ multiplex PCR; TCRdb keeps only in-frame clonotypes and omits some of them. The sample has over 6,500 clones; approximately 80% are singletons. The material sequenced was tumor tissue, taken from a patient who underwent chemoradiotherapy. The receptors come from a human donor with HPV-associated anogenital cancer.

The J gene is TRBJ1-1, the V gene TRBV6-6; 10 bases fit TRBD1. V dropped 7 bases and J dropped 4; count of bases not matched to a gene: 6. The CDR3 covers 14 residues. Germline V gene sequence: CDR1 MNHNY, CDR2 SVGAGI (reference sequence). CDR3 nucleotides: TGTGCCAGCACCAGGACAGGGGGTGGCACTGAAGCTTTCTTT. Its translation: CASTRTGGGTEAFF.

This rearrangement joins TRBV2 to TRBJ2-5; the match to TRBD2 covers 10 bases. Germline V gene lookup returns CDR1 SNHLY and CDR2 FYNNEI. The trim removed 3 bases at V and 3 bases at J, leaving 4 bases unmatched. The CDR3 contains 15 residues. CDR3 sequence: CASSDERGGKETQYF. DNA of the CDR3: TGTGCCAGCAGTGACGAGCGGGGGGGAAAAGAGACCCAGTACTTC.

The gene calls are TRBV5-1 and TRBJ1-1, with 7 bases matching TRBD1. The V segment lost 3 bases and the J segment 7 bases; nucleotides outside the gene matches: 6. In germline, CDR1 is SGHRS, CDR2 YFSETQ. This CDR3 contains 13 residues. CDR3 residues: CASSSRGQGEAFF. The CDR3 nucleotides are TGCGCCAGCAGCTCAAGGGGGCAGGGTGAAGCTTTCTTT.

The chain couples TRBV7-9 to TRBJ1-1, with D hard to call. Trimming shortened V by 0 bases and J by 1 base, and 6 bases separated the two germline ends. This CDR3 has 14 residues. Per germline, CDR1 SEHNR and CDR2 FQNEAQ (reference sequence). The CDR3 protein is CASSLATGNTEAFF. The CDR3 DNA reads TGTGCCAGCAGCTTAGCTACGGGGAACACTGAAGCTTTCTTT.

The V gene is TRBV19, the J gene TRBJ2-7; 8 bases match TRBD1. The germline CDR1 and CDR2 sequences are LNHDA and SQIVND (reference sequence). The V gene end was trimmed by 7 bases and the J gene end by 2 bases; junction bases not matched to a gene: 7. The CDR3 consists of 14 residues. CDR3 sequence (DNA): TGTGCCAGTAACCCGACAGGGGCCCCCTACGAGCAGTACTTC. It is translated as CASNPTGAPYEQYF.

The chain couples TRBV10-3 to TRBJ1-1; the D is unclear. The germline V gene encodes CDR1 ENHRY and CDR2 SYGVKD. The CDR3 spans 12 residues. Trimming shortened V by 7 bases and J by 2 bases, and 8 bases separated the two germline ends. The CDR3 reads CAIKDPNTEAFF. The DNA for the CDR3 is TGTGCCATCAAGGATCCTAACACTGAAGCTTTCTTT.

The chain joins TRBV19 to TRBJ1-2; D may be TRBD1 (6 bases). Germline V CDR1 and CDR2: LNHDA, SQIVND (reference sequence). The CDR3 sequence is 15 residues long. The V end was cut by 7 bases, the J end by 0 bases, with 15 bases between. This CDR3 reads CASTFLQGTNYGYTF. CDR3 nucleotides: TGTGCCAGTACCTTTCTACAGGGAACTAACTATGGCTACACCTTC.

For this clone: Within the sample, other DNA sequences also encode this same CDR3. The chain carries TRBV20-1 and TRBJ2-7; 7 bases fit TRBD1. CDR1 is DFQATT and CDR2 is SNEGSKA in the germline V gene (reference sequence). V lost 4 bases, J lost 3 bases, and 0 bases stayed unmatched. This CDR3 has 11 amino acids. CDR3 bases: TGCAGTGCTACAGGGGGCTACGAGCAGTACTTC. Its protein is CSATGGYEQYF.